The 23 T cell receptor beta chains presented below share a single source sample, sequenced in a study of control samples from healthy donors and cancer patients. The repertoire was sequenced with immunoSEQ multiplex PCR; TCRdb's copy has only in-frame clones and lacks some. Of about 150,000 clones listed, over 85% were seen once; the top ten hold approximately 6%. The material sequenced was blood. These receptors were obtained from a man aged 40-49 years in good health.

CDR3 in amino acids: CASSSPGQGREQYF. The CDR3 DNA reads TGCGCCAGCAGCTCCCCGGGACAGGGTAGGGAGCAGTACTTC. The chain employs TRBV5-1 and TRBJ2-7, with TRBD1 identical over 9 bases. Germline V CDR1 and CDR2: SGHRS, YFSETQ. V gave up 3 bases and J gave up 7 bases; unmatched junction bases: 8. CDR3 length: 14 amino acids.

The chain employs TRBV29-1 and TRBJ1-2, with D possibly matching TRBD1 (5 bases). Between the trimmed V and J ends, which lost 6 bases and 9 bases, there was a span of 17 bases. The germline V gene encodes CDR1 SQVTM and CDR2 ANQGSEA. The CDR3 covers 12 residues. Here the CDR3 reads CSVGTDPMRYTF. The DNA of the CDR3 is TGCAGCGTCGGGACGGACCCTATGCGCTACACCTTC. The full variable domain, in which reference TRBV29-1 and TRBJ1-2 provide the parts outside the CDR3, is SAVISQKPSRDICQRGTSLTIQCQVDSQVTMMFWYRQQPGQSLTLIATANQGSEATYESGFVIDKFPISRPNLTFSTLTVSNMSPEDSSIYLCSVGTDPMRYTFGSGTRLTVV.

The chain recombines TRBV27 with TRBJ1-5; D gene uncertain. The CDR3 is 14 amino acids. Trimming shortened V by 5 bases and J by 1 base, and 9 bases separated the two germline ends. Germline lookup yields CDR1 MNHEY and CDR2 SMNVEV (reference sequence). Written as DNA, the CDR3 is TGTGCCAGCAGTCCACACAGCAGCAATCAGCCCCAGCATTTT. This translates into CASSPHSSNQPQHF.

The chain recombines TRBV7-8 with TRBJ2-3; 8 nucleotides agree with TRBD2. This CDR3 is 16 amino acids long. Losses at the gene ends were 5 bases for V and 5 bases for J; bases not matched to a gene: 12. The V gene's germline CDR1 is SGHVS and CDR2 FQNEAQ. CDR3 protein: CASSRLAPHRIDTQYF. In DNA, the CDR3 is TGTGCCAGCAGCCGACTAGCGCCGCACAGGATAGATACGCAGTATTTT.

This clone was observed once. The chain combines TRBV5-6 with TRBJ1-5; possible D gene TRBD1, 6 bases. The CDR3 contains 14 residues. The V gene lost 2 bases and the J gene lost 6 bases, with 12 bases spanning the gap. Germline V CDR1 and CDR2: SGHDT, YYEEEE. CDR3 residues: CASSFTGTRQPQHF. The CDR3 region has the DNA TGTGCCAGCAGCTTCACAGGGACTCGTCAGCCCCAGCATTTT.

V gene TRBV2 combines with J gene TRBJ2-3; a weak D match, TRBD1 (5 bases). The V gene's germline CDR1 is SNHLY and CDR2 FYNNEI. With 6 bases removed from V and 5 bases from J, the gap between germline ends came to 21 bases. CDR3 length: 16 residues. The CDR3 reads CASSGSSRAYGDTQYF. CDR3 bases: TGTGCCAGCAGCGGTTCGAGCAGGGCTTACGGAGATACGCAGTATTTT.

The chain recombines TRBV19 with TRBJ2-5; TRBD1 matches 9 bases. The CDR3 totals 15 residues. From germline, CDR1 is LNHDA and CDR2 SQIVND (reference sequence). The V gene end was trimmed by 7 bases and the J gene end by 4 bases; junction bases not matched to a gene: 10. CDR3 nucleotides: TGTGCCAGTACTCCGGGACAGGGATGGATAGAGACCCAGTACTTC. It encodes CASTPGQGWIETQYF.

The CDR3 region has the DNA TGTGCCAGCAGCTTAGCCACAGGACAATACCATAATGAAAAACTGTTTTTT. As protein: CASSLATGQYHNEKLFF. The rearrangement links TRBV7-8 to TRBJ1-4; a weak D match, TRBD1 (5 bases). CDR1 is SGHVS, CDR2 FQNEAQ, per germline. This CDR3 region has 17 residues. V dropped 0 bases and J dropped 4 bases, with 15 bases sitting between them.

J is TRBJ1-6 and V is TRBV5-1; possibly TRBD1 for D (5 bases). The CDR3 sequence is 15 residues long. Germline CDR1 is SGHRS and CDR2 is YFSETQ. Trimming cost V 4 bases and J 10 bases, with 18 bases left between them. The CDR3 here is CASSLLGQEGSPLHF. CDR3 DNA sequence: TGCGCCAGCAGCCTCCTGGGGCAGGAGGGGTCACCCCTCCACTTT.

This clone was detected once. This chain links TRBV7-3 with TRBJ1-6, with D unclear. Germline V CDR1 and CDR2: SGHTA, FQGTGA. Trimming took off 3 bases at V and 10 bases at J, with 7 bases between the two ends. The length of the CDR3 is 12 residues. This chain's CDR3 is CASSLKVSPLHF. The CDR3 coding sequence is TGTGCCAGCAGCTTGAAGGTCTCACCCCTCCACTTT.

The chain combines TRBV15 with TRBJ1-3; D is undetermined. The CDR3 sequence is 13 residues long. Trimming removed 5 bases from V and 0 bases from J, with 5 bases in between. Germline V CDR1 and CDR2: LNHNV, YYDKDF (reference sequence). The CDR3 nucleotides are TGTGCCACCAGCTCATTCTCTGGAAACACCATATATTTT. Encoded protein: CATSSFSGNTIYF.

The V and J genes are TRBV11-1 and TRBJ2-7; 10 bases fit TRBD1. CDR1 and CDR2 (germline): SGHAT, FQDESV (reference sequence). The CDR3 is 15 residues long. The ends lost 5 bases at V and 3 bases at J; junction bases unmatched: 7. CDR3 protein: CASSPSGTGVYEQYF. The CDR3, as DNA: TGTGCCAGCAGCCCCTCGGGGACAGGGGTCTACGAGCAGTACTTC.

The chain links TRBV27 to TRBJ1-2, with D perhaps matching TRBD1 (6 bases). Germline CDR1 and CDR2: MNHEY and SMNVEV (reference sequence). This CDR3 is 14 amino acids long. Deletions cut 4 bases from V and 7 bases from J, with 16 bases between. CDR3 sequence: CASSSTGNLLGYTF. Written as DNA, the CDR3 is TGTGCCAGCAGTTCAACAGGGAACCTTCTTGGCTACACCTTC.

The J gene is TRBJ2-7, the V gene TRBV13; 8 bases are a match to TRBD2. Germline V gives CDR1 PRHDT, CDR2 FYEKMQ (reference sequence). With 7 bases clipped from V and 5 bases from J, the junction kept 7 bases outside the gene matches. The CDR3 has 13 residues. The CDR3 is CASNWRGAHEQYF. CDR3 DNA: TGTGCCAGCAACTGGCGGGGGGCCCACGAGCAGTACTTC.

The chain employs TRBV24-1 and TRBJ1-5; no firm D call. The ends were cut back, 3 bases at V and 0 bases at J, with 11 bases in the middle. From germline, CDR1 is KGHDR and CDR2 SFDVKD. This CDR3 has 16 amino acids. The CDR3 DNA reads TGTGCCACCAGTGATGCGGCCGGGTATAGCAATCAGCCCCAGCATTTT. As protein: CATSDAAGYSNQPQHF.

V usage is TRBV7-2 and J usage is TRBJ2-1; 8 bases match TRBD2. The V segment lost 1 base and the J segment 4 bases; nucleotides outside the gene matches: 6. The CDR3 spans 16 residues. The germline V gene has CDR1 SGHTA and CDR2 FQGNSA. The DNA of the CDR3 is TGTGCCAGCAGCTTAGGCGGGGGGCCGGGGTACAATGAGCAGTTCTTC. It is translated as CASSLGGGPGYNEQFF.

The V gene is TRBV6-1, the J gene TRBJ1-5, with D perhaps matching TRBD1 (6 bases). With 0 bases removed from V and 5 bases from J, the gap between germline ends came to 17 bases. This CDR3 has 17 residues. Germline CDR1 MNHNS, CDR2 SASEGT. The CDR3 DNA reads TGTGCCAGCAGTGAAGCACTATTCGGGGACACAGATCAGCCCCAGCATTTT. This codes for CASSEALFGDTDQPQHF.

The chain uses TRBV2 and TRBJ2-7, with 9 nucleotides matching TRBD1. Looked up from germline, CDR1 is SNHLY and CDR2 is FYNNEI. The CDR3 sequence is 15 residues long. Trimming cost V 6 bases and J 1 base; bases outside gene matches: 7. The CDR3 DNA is TGTGCCAGCAGAGAGGGACAGGGACCTTCCTACGAGCAGTACTTC. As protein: CASREGQGPSYEQYF.

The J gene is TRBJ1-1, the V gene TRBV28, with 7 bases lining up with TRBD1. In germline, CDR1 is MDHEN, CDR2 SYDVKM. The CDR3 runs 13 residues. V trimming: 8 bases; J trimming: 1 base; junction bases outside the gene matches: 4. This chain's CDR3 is CASRRQGNTEAFF. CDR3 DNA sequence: TGTGCCAGCCGAAGACAGGGGAACACTGAAGCTTTCTTT.

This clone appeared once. The CDR3 region has the DNA TGTGCCAGCGGTCCCCGGTCGACTTTGGCCGGAAACACCATATATTTT. It codes for CASGPRSTLAGNTIYF. The chain joins TRBV5-5 to TRBJ1-3; no clear D. CDR1 and CDR2 (germline): SGHKS, YYEKEE (reference sequence). The germline V and J ends were trimmed by 7 bases and 4 bases, with 21 bases remaining between them. This CDR3 is built from 16 residues.

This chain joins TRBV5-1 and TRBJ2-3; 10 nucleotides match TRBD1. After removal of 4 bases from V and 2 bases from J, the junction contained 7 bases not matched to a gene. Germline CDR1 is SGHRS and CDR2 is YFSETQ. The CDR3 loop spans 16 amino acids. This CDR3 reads CASSRDRGGITDTQYF. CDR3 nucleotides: TGCGCCAGCAGCAGGGACAGGGGAGGCATCACAGATACGCAGTATTTT. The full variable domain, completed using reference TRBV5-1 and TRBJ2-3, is KAGVTQTPRYLIKTRGQQVTLSCSPISGHRSVSWYQQTPGQGLQFLFEYFSETQRNKGNFPGRFSGRQFSNSRSEMNVSTLELGDSALYLCASSRDRGGITDTQYFGPGTRLTVL.

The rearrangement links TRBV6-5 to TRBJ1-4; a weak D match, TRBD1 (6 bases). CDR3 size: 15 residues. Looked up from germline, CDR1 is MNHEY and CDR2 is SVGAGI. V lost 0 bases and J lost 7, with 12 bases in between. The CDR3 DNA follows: TGTGCCAGCAGTTACTCCCCCGGGGGCGGTGAAAAACTGTTTTTT. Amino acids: CASSYSPGGGEKLFF.

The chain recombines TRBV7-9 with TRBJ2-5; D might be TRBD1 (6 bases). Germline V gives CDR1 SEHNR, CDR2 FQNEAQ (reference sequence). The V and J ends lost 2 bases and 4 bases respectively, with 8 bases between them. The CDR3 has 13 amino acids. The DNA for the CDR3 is TGTGCCAGCAGCTTAATGACAGGAGAGACCCAGTACTTC. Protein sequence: CASSLMTGETQYF.